Below, 17 T cell receptor beta chains from the same sample are listed, as sequenced in a study of regulatory T cells in long-lasting Graves disease. Investigators prepared the TCR beta libraries by applying iRepertoire HTBI primers and Arm-PCR of CDR3 regions. TCRdb recomputed calls from the multiplex PCR reads with MiXCR, one row per CDR3 protein. The repertoire holds a few hundred thousand distinct CDR3 sequences, with 10% to 15% as singletons. Time point specified: newly diagnosed GD, antithyroid drugs for less than 3 months. There was RNA extracted from PBMCs, and the TCR library was made from it. The data also belong to a second study, concerning T cells in Graves' hyperthyroidism and ophthalmopathy.

The starting material was peripheral blood mononuclear cells (PBMCs), obtained at new diagnosis, from a patient treated with antithyroid drugs. These receptors originate from a woman aged 18-35 years with Graves disease.

This clonotype was recorded at least ten times. The chain joins TRBV20-1 to TRBJ1-2, with no clear D. The CDR3 consists of 11 residues. The ends were cut back, 0 bases at V and 8 bases at J, with 7 bases in the middle. CDR1 is DFQATT, CDR2 SNEGSKA, per germline (reference sequence). Here the CDR3 DNA reads TGCAGTGCTAGAGATCCCGGGGGCTACACCTTC. The encoded protein is CSARDPGGYTF.

This clonotype was seen ten or more times. The chain links TRBV24-1 to TRBJ1-1, with no clear D. Germline CDR1 is KGHDR and CDR2 is SFDVKD. V lost 3 bases to trimming and J lost 1 base, with 8 bases between them. The CDR3 length is 14 residues. CDR3 loop: CATSDHPPNTEAFF. Written as DNA, the CDR3 is TGTGCCACCAGTGATCACCCACCGAACACTGAAGCTTTCTTT.

This clonotype occurred many times. J is TRBJ1-2 and V is TRBV6-2 or TRBV6-3; no clear D gene. Trimming took off 0 bases at V and 8 bases at J, with 13 bases between the two ends. There are 14 residues in the CDR3. CDR1 and CDR2 (germline): MNHEY, SVGEGT. The CDR3 sequence is CASSYSPRTGGYTF. The CDR3 DNA reads as TGTGCCAGCAGTTACTCCCCTCGGACTGGGGGCTACACCTTC.

This clonotype was seen repeatedly, ten times or more. V is TRBV19 and J is TRBJ1-1, with 8 bases aligning to TRBD1. The junction had 14 bases not matched to a gene; V was cut back by 5 bases and J by 6 bases. The CDR3 covers 16 residues. CDR1 LNHDA and CDR2 SQIVND come from the germline V gene (reference sequence). The CDR3 DNA follows: TGTGCCAGTAGTTTCCGGGACAGGCACGCGTTCTCTGAAGCTTTCTTT. This gives the protein CASSFRDRHAFSEAFF.

This clonotype was seen ten or more times. CDR3 in amino acids: CASSLYSGPPSPQHF. In DNA form, the CDR3 reads TGTGCCAGCAGTCTTTACAGTGGGCCCCCGTCGCCCCAGCATTTT. The J gene is TRBJ1-5, the V gene TRBV12-3 or TRBV12-4; D remains unclear. Trimming shortened V by 5 bases and J by 9 bases, and 20 bases separated the two germline ends. The CDR3 extends over 15 amino acids.

This sequence joins TRBV4-1 and TRBJ1-2; possibly TRBD1 for D (6 bases). This CDR3 comprises 15 residues. In germline, CDR1 is MGHRA, CDR2 YSYEKL. The V end lost 2 bases, the J end lost 7 bases, and 17 bases lay between the germline ends. The CDR3 DNA is TGCGCCAGCAGCCAACGGGGGCGGGGCTCTTCTGGCTACACCTTC. Encoded protein: CASSQRGRGSSGYTF.

The rearrangement joins TRBV20-1 to TRBJ2-1; possible D gene TRBD2, 6 bases. The germline V gene encodes CDR1 DFQATT and CDR2 SNEGSKA (reference sequence). The CDR3 is 15 amino acids. Trimming took 1 base from V and 10 from J, leaving 20 bases between them. For the CDR3, the DNA is TGCAGTGCTAGAGCAGCGACTAGATACTTGAGGGAGCAGTTCTTC. Its translation is CSARAATRYLREQFF.

This clonotype was counted many times. The genes are TRBV20-1 and TRBJ1-2, with D perhaps matching TRBD1 (6 bases). Germline lookup yields CDR1 DFQATT and CDR2 SNEGSKA (reference sequence). Deletions cut 2 bases from V and 2 bases from J, with 12 bases between. This CDR3 contains 14 residues. Written as DNA, the CDR3 is TGCAGTGCTAGATGGACAGAGGCAAACTATGGCTACACCTTC. Its translation is CSARWTEANYGYTF.

This clonotype was observed many times. The chain couples TRBV7-2 to TRBJ2-1; D is unclear. Germline V gene lookup returns CDR1 SGHTA and CDR2 FQGNSA. The V gene lost 5 bases and the J gene lost 7 bases, with 9 bases spanning the gap. The CDR3 loop spans 12 amino acids. CDR3 coding DNA: TGTGCCAGCAGCACCATTGGGAATGAGCAGTTCTTC. This encodes CASSTIGNEQFF.

This clonotype has at least ten counts. The J gene is TRBJ1-2, the V gene TRBV6-5; 7 bases fit TRBD1. Germline assignment: CDR1 MNHEY and CDR2 SVGAGI. After removal of 4 bases from V and 8 bases from J, the junction contained 13 bases not matched to a gene. CDR3 length equals 15 residues. Written as DNA, the CDR3 is TGTGCCAGCAGTTCCCCCGGGACAGTTTCCGAGGGCTACACCTTC. Amino acids: CASSSPGTVSEGYTF.

This clonotype was detected many times. The gene calls are TRBV7-9 and TRBJ1-2, with D perhaps matching TRBD1 (5 bases). The ends were cut back, 2 bases at V and 6 bases at J, with 16 bases in the middle. This CDR3 spans 15 amino acids. The germline gives CDR1 SEHNR, CDR2 FQNEAQ (reference sequence). CDR3 DNA: TGTGCCAGCAGCTTAACGGCAGGGACCGATGATGGCTACACCTTC. Translated: CASSLTAGTDDGYTF.

This chain connects TRBV20-1 to TRBJ2-1; a weak D match, TRBD1 (6 bases). Germline-derived CDR1 and CDR2 are DFQATT and SNEGSKA (reference sequence). With 7 bases removed from V and 2 bases from J, the gap between germline ends came to 15 bases. There are 14 residues in the CDR3. The CDR3 loop reads CSVATRQAYNEQFF. CDR3 nucleotides: TGCAGTGTGGCGACGAGACAGGCCTACAATGAGCAGTTCTTC.

This chain links TRBV4-2 with TRBJ1-2; D ambiguous. Germline values: CDR1 LGHNA, CDR2 YNFKEQ. Trimming shortened V by 4 bases and J by 4 bases, and 13 bases separated the two germline ends. The CDR3 is made up of 14 amino acids. The CDR3 coding sequence is TGTGCCAGCAGCCGCGACACCGCCCTCTATGGCTACACCTTC. Translated, it gives CASSRDTALYGYTF.

This clonotype showed up many times. For the CDR3, the DNA is TGTGCCAGCAGTTACCCCCCCGGGGTAGGCTTGGGCAATCAGCCCCAGCATTTT. It encodes CASSYPPGVGLGNQPQHF. This chain joins TRBV6-2 or TRBV6-3 and TRBJ1-5, with D hard to call. From germline, CDR1 is MNHEY and CDR2 SVGEGT. V was pared by 2 bases and J by 2 bases, with 19 bases between. The length of the CDR3 is 18 residues.

In this sample, this clonotype turned up many times. V is TRBV24-1 and J is TRBJ1-1; TRBD1 matches 8 bases. CDR1 and CDR2 from the germline V gene are KGHDR and SFDVKD. The CDR3 covers 19 residues. V was clipped by 1 base and J by 4 bases; unmatched bases: 16. The CDR3 sequence is CATSDLNPPGTGLGTEAFF. The CDR3 bases are TGTGCCACCAGTGATTTAAATCCCCCCGGGACAGGTCTCGGCACTGAAGCTTTCTTT.

About this clonotype: A far larger clone is only one base removed, so a read error is likely. The CDR3 reads CASSQTPPARARNIQYF. The CDR3 bases are TGTGCCAGCAGCCAAACACCCCCCGCCAGAGCCAGAAACATTCAGTACTTC. The chain links TRBV7-9 to TRBJ2-4; D is uncertain. The CDR3 is made up of 17 amino acids. Germline V CDR1 and CDR2: SEHNR, FQNEAQ (reference sequence).

This clonotype appeared a few times. V usage is TRBV25-1 and J usage is TRBJ2-7; no clear D gene. Germline V gives CDR1 MGHDK, CDR2 SYGVNS. Trimming stripped 3 bases from V and 4 bases from J, with 7 bases between. This CDR3 is 12 amino acids long. The CDR3 coding sequence is TGTGCCAGCAGTGAGCGCCCTTACGAGCAGTACTTC. Translated, it gives CASSERPYEQYF.